The clone carrying this TCR beta chain was found many times. Its specificity is not known. This record belongs to a study of regulatory T cells in long-lasting Graves disease. Study outcomes and limitations: Those with persistent Graves' had less TCR diversity than newly diagnosed patients.

Time point: persistent/refractory GD, antithyroid drugs over 5 years with positive TRAb. The TCR library used RNA extracted from PBMCs. Combining iRepertoire HTBI primers with Arm-PCR of CDR3 regions, the authors built TCR beta libraries. TCRdb analysed the multiplex PCR reads with MiXCR anew, one entry per CDR3 protein. Of under 450,000 distinct CDR3 sequences listed, around 24% were seen once; the top ten hold around 24%. Sequenced here: peripheral blood mononuclear cells (PBMCs), sampled when the disease was refractory, from a patient treated with antithyroid drugs. The sequence derives from a female donor with Graves disease.

The CDR3 is CAWSVSQGSEQYF. CDR3 DNA: TGTGCCTGGAGTGTTTCACAGGGAAGCGAGCAGTACTTC. The chain recombines TRBV30 with TRBJ2-7, with a weak D call TRBD1 (6 bases). Germline V gene data show CDR1 as GTSNPN and CDR2 as SVGIG (reference sequence). The V gene lost 0 bases and the J gene lost 6 bases, with 12 bases spanning the gap. The length of the CDR3 is 13 residues.